This TCR beta chain was recovered during a study of Ad26.COV2.S vaccination and SARS-CoV-2 variants. Study results and caveats: Vaccine recipients surpassed placebo recipients in spike-specific TCR breadth.

The table came from immunoSEQ multiplex PCR; TCRdb's copy has only in-frame clones and leaves some out. The sample consists of about 400,000 clones, 83% of them appearing once. Documented treatment: some 20 received Ad26.COV2.S at low or high dose, single or two shots; about 5 received placebo; per-sample allocation not given. After the first vaccine or placebo injection, samples were drawn on day 63. Adults aged 18-55 years in Boston included the donor. V was pared by 4 bases and J by 2 bases, with 6 bases between. Germline V gives CDR1 SQVTM, CDR2 ANQGSEA. The CDR3 is made up of 11 amino acids. For this clone: The antigen is undetermined.

The receptor comes from a person aged 18 to 59 who received the Ad26.COV2.S COVID-19 vaccine or a placebo. The V call is TRBV29-1, the J call TRBJ2-7; D remains ambiguous. This material consisted of peripheral blood, taken in a trial of Ad26.COV2.S vaccine versus placebo. The CDR3 coding sequence is TGCAGCGTTGGCACCACCTACGAGCAGTACTTC. Its protein product is CSVGTTYEQYF.